Following are 8 T cell receptor beta chains from one sample sequenced in a study of cytomegalovirus exposure and HLA in healthy donors. The data were produced by immunoSEQ multiplex PCR, yet TCRdb's version contains in-frame clones alone and is incomplete. The table shows over 50,000 clones, with more than 85% occurring only once. Sequencing was performed on PBMCs. The receptors stem from a man between 18 and 29 years old in good health and CMV-seropositive.

The chain is built from TRBV5-1 and TRBJ1-1, with D perhaps TRBD1 (6 bases). Germline CDR1 and CDR2: SGHRS and YFSETQ. This CDR3 is built from 16 residues. The ends were cut back, 0 bases at V and 0 bases at J, with 12 bases in the middle. The CDR3 bases are TGCGCCAGCAGCTTGGATCGGCCAGGGGTGAACACTGAAGCTTTCTTT. Translating gives CASSLDRPGVNTEAFF. The full variable domain, its missing parts supplied by reference TRBV5-1 and TRBJ1-1, is KAGVTQTPRYLIKTRGQQVTLSCSPISGHRSVSWYQQTPGQGLQFLFEYFSETQRNKGNFPGRFSGRQFSNSRSEMNVSTLELGDSALYLCASSLDRPGVNTEAFFGQGTRLTVV.

The chain has TRBV27 and TRBJ2-1, with 7 bases identical to TRBD2. V lost 2 bases to trimming and J lost 4 bases; unmatched junction nucleotides: 5. Germline assignment: CDR1 MNHEY and CDR2 SMNVEV (reference sequence). The CDR3 totals 15 residues. Here the CDR3 DNA reads TGTGCCAGCAGTTTAGCGGGACTACAATACAATGAGCAGTTCTTC. It translates to CASSLAGLQYNEQFF.

This clone was observed once. The chain uses TRBV5-6 and TRBJ2-2; D gene ambiguous. The germline V and J ends were trimmed by 2 bases and 5 bases, with 10 bases remaining between them. Germline V lookup: CDR1 SGHDT, CDR2 YYEEEE. This CDR3 spans 14 amino acids. In DNA, the CDR3 is TGTGCCAGCAGCTTTGATGTCAGAACCGGGGAGCTGTTTTTT. Residues: CASSFDVRTGELFF. The complete variable domain, with remaining parts taken from reference TRBV5-6 and TRBJ2-2, reads DAGVTQSPTHLIKTRGQQVTLRCSPKSGHDTVSWYQQALGQGPQFIFQYYEEEERQRGNFPDRFSGHQFPNYSSELNVNALLLGDSALYLCASSFDVRTGELFFGEGSRLTVL.

The chain carries TRBV11-2 and TRBJ2-1; 7 bases map to TRBD1. This CDR3 has 12 amino acids. From germline, CDR1 is SGHAT and CDR2 FQNNGV. The ends lost 4 bases at V and 15 bases at J; junction bases unmatched: 9. CDR3 sequence reads: CASSSERQGLFF. The CDR3 DNA reads as TGTGCCAGCAGCTCGGAGCGACAGGGTCTGTTCTTC. The full variable domain, in which reference TRBV11-2 and TRBJ2-1 provide the parts outside the CDR3, is EAGVAQSPRYKIIEKRQSVAFWCNPISGHATLYWYQQILGQGPKLLIQFQNNGVVDDSQLPKDRFSAERLKGVDSTLKIQPAKLEDSAVYLCASSSERQGLFFGPGTRLTVL.

This clone has just a few counts. The chain joins TRBV5-1 to TRBJ2-1; 7 bases match TRBD2. The V gene end was trimmed by 1 base and the J gene end by 4 bases; junction bases not matched to a gene: 8. From germline, CDR1 is SGHRS and CDR2 YFSETQ. The CDR3 loop spans 16 amino acids. CDR3 in DNA: TGCGCCAGCAGCTTGCGCTCGGGACTAACATACAATGAGCAGTTCTTC. It encodes CASSLRSGLTYNEQFF.

The rearrangement uses TRBV7-8 and TRBJ1-1; D gene uncertain. The CDR3 has 17 amino acids. Looked up from germline, CDR1 is SGHVS and CDR2 is FQNEAQ. V lost 1 base and J 3 bases, leaving 18 bases between the germline ends. Here the CDR3 reads CASSLVAGIRLDTEAFF. DNA of the CDR3: TGTGCCAGCAGCTTAGTCGCGGGAATAAGATTGGACACTGAAGCTTTCTTT.

This chain links TRBV27 with TRBJ1-5; D is unclear. The germline V gene encodes CDR1 MNHEY and CDR2 SMNVEV (reference sequence). CDR3 size: 12 residues. The germline V and J ends were trimmed by 5 bases and 11 bases, with 13 bases remaining between them. CDR3 residues: CASSPPGGTQHF. The CDR3 DNA sequence: TGTGCCAGCAGTCCCCCTGGCGGTACCCAGCATTTT.

A single count supports this clone. The chain links TRBV2 to TRBJ1-4; a possible D gene is TRBD1 (6 bases). Per the germline V gene, CDR1 is SNHLY and CDR2 is FYNNEI. The CDR3 is 15 residues long. V gave up 7 bases and J gave up 6 bases, with 18 bases separating them. CDR3 loop: CASTEGGVADEKLFF. For the CDR3, the DNA is TGTGCCAGCACCGAGGGGGGGGTGGCCGATGAAAAACTGTTTTTT.